The clone carrying this T cell receptor beta chain showed up many times. Its antigen is unidentified. Amplified TCR beta CDR3 regions came from RNA transcripts. Researchers ran a first-round RT-PCR on the TCR CDR3 using the HTBI primer set. TCRdb re-called the multiplex PCR reads through MiXCR, storing one row per CDR3 protein. The table includes around 190,000 distinct CDR3 sequences, over 15% detected once. This record belongs to a study of T cells in Graves' hyperthyroidism and ophthalmopathy. Findings of the study overall: Before onset, ophthalmopathy was predicted by the model a median approximately 6.7 months earlier.

Criteria for exclusion of patients were uncontrolled infection, other autoimmune disease, pregnancy or lactation. Every diagnosis used clinical symptoms, serum thyroxine and TRAb, thyroid ultrasound and orbital computed tomography. The source is a woman in her fifties or sixties with Graves' hyperthyroidism. Sequencing input: blood.

The CDR3 DNA reads as TGTGCCAGCTATGGGGGCTTGGAGACCCAGTACTTC. Residues: CASYGGLETQYF. The V call is TRBV28, the J call TRBJ2-5; tentative D call: TRBD1 (6 bases). CDR3 size: 12 residues. V lost 8 bases to trimming and J lost 5 bases, with 12 bases between them. Germline V lookup: CDR1 MDHEN, CDR2 SYDVKM.